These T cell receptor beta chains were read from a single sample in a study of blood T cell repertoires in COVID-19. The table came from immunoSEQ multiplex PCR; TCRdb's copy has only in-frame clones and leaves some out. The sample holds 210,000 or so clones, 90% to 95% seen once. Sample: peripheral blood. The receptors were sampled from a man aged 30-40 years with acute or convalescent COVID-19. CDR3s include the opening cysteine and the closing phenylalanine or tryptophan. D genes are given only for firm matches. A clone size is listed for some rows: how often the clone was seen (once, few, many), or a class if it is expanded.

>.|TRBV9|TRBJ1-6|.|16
CASSPARGSYNSPLHF
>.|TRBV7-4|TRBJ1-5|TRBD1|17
CASSLPPGQGCNQPQHF
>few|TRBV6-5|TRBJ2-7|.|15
CASSYGGRLVNEQYF
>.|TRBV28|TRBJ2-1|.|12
CASRSSYNEQFF
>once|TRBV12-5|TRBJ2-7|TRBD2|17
CASGLVLASGVLGEQYF
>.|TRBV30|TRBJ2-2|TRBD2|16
CARDMSGGFGTGELFF
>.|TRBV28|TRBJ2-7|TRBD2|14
CASSFQRGVSEQYF
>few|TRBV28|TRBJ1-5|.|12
CASRGGTQPQHF
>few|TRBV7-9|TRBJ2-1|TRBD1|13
CASSLAGTGGQFF
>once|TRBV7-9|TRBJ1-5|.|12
CASSFRDQPQHF
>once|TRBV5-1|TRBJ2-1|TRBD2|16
CASSLPDGTSKGEQFF
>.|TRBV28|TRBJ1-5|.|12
CASRTGNQPQHF
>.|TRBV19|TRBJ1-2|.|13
CASSFFQGHGYTF
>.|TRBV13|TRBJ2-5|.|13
CASSKGFQETQYF
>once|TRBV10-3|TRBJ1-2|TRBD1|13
CATQTGSNYGYTF
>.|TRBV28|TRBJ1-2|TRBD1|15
CASSARSDRVYGYTF
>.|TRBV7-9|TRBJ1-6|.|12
CASSQAWSPLHF
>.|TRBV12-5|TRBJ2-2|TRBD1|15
CASAPGQGYTGELFF
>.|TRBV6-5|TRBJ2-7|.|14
CASSPRPGPYEQYF
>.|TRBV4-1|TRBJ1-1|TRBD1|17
CASSQDPGGGWGTEAFF
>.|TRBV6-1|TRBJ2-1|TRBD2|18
CASSELSGLGGGDGEQFF
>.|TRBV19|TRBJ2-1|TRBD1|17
CASSITVRQGANNEQFF
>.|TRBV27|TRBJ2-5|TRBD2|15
CASSRLAGETETQYF
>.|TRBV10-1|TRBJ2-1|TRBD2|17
CASSEGSGSTSYNEQFF
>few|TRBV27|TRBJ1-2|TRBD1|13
CASSLRGPGGYTF
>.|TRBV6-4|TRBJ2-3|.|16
CASRSAAGSGSDTQYF
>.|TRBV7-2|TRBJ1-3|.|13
CASSSRGGNTIYF
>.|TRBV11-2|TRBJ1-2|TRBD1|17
CASSIPGQQSKNYGYTF
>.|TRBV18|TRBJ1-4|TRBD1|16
CASSPLGQGAKGELFF
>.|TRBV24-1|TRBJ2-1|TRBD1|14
CATQTGGSGNEQFF
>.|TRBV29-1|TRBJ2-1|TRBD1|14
CSVVRDRTLNEQFF
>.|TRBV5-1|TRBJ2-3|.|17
CASSPGSITFATDTQYF
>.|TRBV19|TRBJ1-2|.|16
CASRGGGGLPFYGYTF
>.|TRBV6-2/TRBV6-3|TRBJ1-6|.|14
CASSYAGDNSPLHF
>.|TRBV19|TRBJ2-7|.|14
CASSIVHPAYEQYF
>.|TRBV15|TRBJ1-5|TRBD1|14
CATSGDRGLQPQHF
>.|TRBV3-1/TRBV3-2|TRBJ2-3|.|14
CASSQDWGADTQYF
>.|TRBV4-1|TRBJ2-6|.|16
CASSQEVGTGANVLTF
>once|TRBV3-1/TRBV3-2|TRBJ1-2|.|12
CASSQTRNGYTF
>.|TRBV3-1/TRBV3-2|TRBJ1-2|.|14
CASSQRRAGYGYTF
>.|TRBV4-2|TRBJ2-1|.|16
CASSHSGGGSYNEQFF
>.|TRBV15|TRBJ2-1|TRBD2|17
CATSRSTGTSVHNEQFF
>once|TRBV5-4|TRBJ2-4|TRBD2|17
CASSPYGGTAARNIQYF
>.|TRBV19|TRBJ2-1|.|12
CATSKTYNEQFF
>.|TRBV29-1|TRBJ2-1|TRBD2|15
CSVRAGLAGVDEQFF
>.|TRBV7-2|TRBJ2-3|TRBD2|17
CASSLGLAGGPRDTQYF
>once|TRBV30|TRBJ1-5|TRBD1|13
CAWTGTGVSPQHF
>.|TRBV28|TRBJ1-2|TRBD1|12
CASAGGNYGYTF